This T cell receptor beta chain was sequenced in a study of T-cell memory formation after mild COVID-19 (dated by TCRdb to the early 2020s). About the investigation overall: TCR sequence clusters from the two donors were largely donor specific. Longitudinal TCRalpha and TCRbeta repertoire sequencing tracked T-cell clones expanding and contracting after mild COVID-19 in two donors. Two young, previously healthy adult volunteers made up the cohort, one male and one female.

As concerns this clonotype: The antigen this receptor binds is unknown. Base qualities are not at hand, and no much larger clone is one base apart.

PBMCs were isolated by Ficoll-Paque density gradient centrifugation. Broader findings and caveats from the paper: Clones contracting from day 15 to 85 had balanced CD4/CD8 phenotypes, while a second wave expanding from day 15 to 37 was biased towards CD4+. Some responding clones were detected in pre-infection memory, which suggested that pre-existing cross-reactive memory T cells had joined the SARS-CoV-2 response. Contracting CD4+ clones turned up mainly in the CM and EM memory subsets, whereas EMRA was where CD8+ clones were enriched. The study covered only two mild cases, and larger cohorts including severe cases with pre-infection samples were considered necessary. Whether the second-wave clones peaking on day 37 were SARS-CoV-2 specific was not confirmed.

According to the germline V gene, CDR1 reads MNHEY and CDR2 reads SVGEGT. The CDR3 contains 13 residues, cysteine and phenylalanine counted. Only the CDR3 part of the read is kept: 39 bases, read in frame from the first base. The germline ends are 13 bases apart after V is trimmed by 4 bases and J by 7 bases. Instrument used: Illumina NovaSeq 6000. TCRalpha and TCRbeta cDNA libraries were constructed by 5'RACE with constant-segment primers, with sample barcodes and unique molecular identifiers being introduced. Trizol reagent was used to extract RNA from every sample. Libraries were amplified in two PCR steps, with a second sample barcode and Illumina TruSeq adapters added in the second step. Sequencing of the libraries was done on an Illumina NovaSeq, producing 2 x 150 bp paired-end reads. The original pipeline was this. Demultiplexing of reads and collapsing into UMI-guided consensus sequences were performed with migec v1.2.7. Using mixcr v2.1.11, UMI consensuses were aligned to TRA and TRB V and J templates and then assembled into clonotypes. Clonotypes were classified as expanded or contracted when called significant by both edgeR and NoisET, with noise models trained on biological replicates. For edgeR calls, a false discovery rate-adjusted p below 0.01 and a log2 fold-change threshold of 1 were applied. As an exploratory analysis of dynamics, max-normalized trajectories of the 1000 most abundant clonotypes were examined with PCA combined with hierarchical clustering. Separately sequenced CD4+ and CD8+ repertoires were used to assign a CD4 or CD8 phenotype to each responding clone. Starting from the raw public reads, TCRdb applied fastp trimming at Q25, assembled clones with MiXCR and retained in-frame beta chains. Every CDR3 protein is listed once, alongside the most common genes and DNA of its rows. Here the V and J calls rest on TCRdb's processing, not on the authors' analysis. The sample contains 95,000 to 120,000 distinct CDR3 sequences, around 17% of them found a single time. The top ten clones comprise approximately 5.5% of the sample.

The sample comprised PBMCs or a T cell subset sorted from them (not recorded which). The chain couples TRBV6-2 or TRBV6-3 to TRBJ1-2, with a tentative D gene TRBD1 over 5 matching bases. This receptor was taken from a man between 18 and 29 years old who had mild COVID-19 (a few samples of this study predate the infection). The sample titles of this study are shuffled in the database, so cell type and time point are left out; the donor was told from shared clones. The sequenced DNA is TGTGCCAGCAGTTCCAGGGAACCTGCTGGCTACACCTTC. This codes for CASSSREPAGYTF.